The 5 T cell receptor beta chains reported below all come from one sample, sequenced in a study of T cell clonotyping in hematopoietic cell transplantation. Some clones are missing from TCRdb's copy, which holds only in-frame ones; the method was immunoSEQ multiplex PCR. The sample records about 10,000 clones, around half being singletons. The sample was peripheral blood mononuclear cells, taken 100 days after allogeneic stem cell transplant. These TCRs come from a female patient in her fifties or sixties who had an allogeneic stem cell transplant from an unrelated donor, so the T cells may come from the graft donor. Some clones in this sample may be carry-over from other donors' samples.

Concerning this clone itself: The junction does not match germline at one end; this may be a read error. The CDR3 spells CAGRGENTEAFF. The CDR3 DNA follows: TGTGCCGGGAGAGGGGAGAACACTGAAGCTTTCTTT. The J gene is TRBJ1-1, the V gene TRBV30; D might be TRBD1 (5 bases). There are 12 residues in the CDR3. Germline values: CDR1 GTSNPN, CDR2 SVGIG (reference sequence).

This CDR3 is CASSPGLAGYNEQFF. In nucleotides, the CDR3 is TGTGCCAGCAGCCCAGGACTAGCGGGCTACAATGAGCAGTTCTTC. V is TRBV9 and J is TRBJ2-1; 11 bases line up with TRBD2. The length of the CDR3 is 15 residues. Germline CDR1 and CDR2: SGDLS and YYNGEE. J lost 3 bases, V lost 4 bases, and 3 bases had no gene match.

The sample holds a few counts of this clone. The rearrangement uses TRBV29-1 and TRBJ1-2; D is perhaps TRBD1 (6 bases). Trimming took 1 base from V and 2 from J, leaving 11 bases between them. The germline V gene encodes CDR1 SQVTM and CDR2 ANQGSEA. The CDR3 consists of 14 residues. The CDR3 protein is CSVEAAGANYGYTF. CDR3 sequence (DNA): TGCAGCGTTGAAGCGGCGGGGGCCAACTATGGCTACACCTTC.

This clone has only one observation. The chain is built from TRBV30 and TRBJ1-5, with TRBD1 matching over 7 bases. The length of the CDR3 is 16 residues. With 0 bases clipped from V and 1 base from J, the junction kept 6 bases outside the gene matches. Germline V gene data show CDR1 as GTSNPN and CDR2 as SVGIG (reference sequence). The CDR3 nucleotides are TGTGCCTGGAGTGTACGGGGCAGGGGGAGCAATCAGCCCCAGCATTTT. It codes for CAWSVRGRGSNQPQHF.

The rearrangement links TRBV29-1 to TRBJ1-2; D gene unclear. The CDR3 runs 11 residues. Germline V gene lookup returns CDR1 SQVTM and CDR2 ANQGSEA. Deletions cut 6 bases from V and 8 bases from J, with 13 bases between. Written as DNA, the CDR3 is TGCAGCGTCCTGACCGCCCGCGGCTACACCTTC. This translates into CSVLTARGYTF.